This TCR beta chain was sequenced for a study of CD8+ T cells in alopecia areata. Germline-derived CDR1 and CDR2 are MGHRA and YSYEKL. V was clipped by 0 bases and J by 0 bases, with 17 bases between them. This CDR3 contains 18 residues. RNA was isolated and reverse transcribed to cDNA, the sequencing template. Sequencing was performed with immunoSEQ multiplex PCR; in TCRdb, only in-frame clones are kept and a portion is missing. The data contain about 110,000 clones, under 60% of them singletons. The sample consisted of NKG2D-low CD8+ T cells sorted from blood. This chain joins TRBV4-1 and TRBJ2-5; no clear D gene. The source is a human donor with alopecia areata. CDR3 loop: CASSQDRSAAQYQETQYF. As DNA, the CDR3 is TGCGCCAGCAGCCAAGACAGATCCGCAGCTCAGTACCAAGAGACCCAGTACTTC.